These 29 T cell receptor beta chains originate from one sample sequenced in a study of blood T cell repertoires in COVID-19. Profiled with immunoSEQ multiplex PCR; TCRdb holds only in-frame clones, not every one. The repertoire has over 200,000 clones, more than 75% of them found once; the top ten carry over 2%. Sequencing input: peripheral blood. All receptors come from a woman aged 50 to 65 with acute or convalescent COVID-19.

V usage is TRBV27 and J usage is TRBJ2-3; no firm D call. CDR3 length equals 16 residues. Germline V gene sequence: CDR1 MNHEY, CDR2 SMNVEV (reference sequence). V lost 8 bases and J 0 bases, leaving 18 bases between the germline ends. Here the CDR3 DNA reads TGTGCCAGCCGAGAATATTCATACCTTAGCACAGATACGCAGTATTTT. It translates to CASREYSYLSTDTQYF.

The count of this clone is one. This chain connects TRBV24-1 to TRBJ2-1, with 8 bases identical to TRBD2. This CDR3 region has 15 residues. Germline V gene sequence: CDR1 KGHDR, CDR2 SFDVKD. Losses at the gene ends were 3 bases for V and 7 bases for J; bases not matched to a gene: 7. The CDR3 DNA reads TGTGCCACCAGTGATCCCGGGACTAGTAGGAATGAGCAGTTCTTC. It codes for CATSDPGTSRNEQFF.

In its sample, this clone was seen a few times. This sequence joins TRBV19 and TRBJ2-1; 7 bases map to TRBD2. The CDR3 runs 17 residues. V shed 0 bases, J shed 3 bases, and the junction held 8 bases outside the gene matches. The germline gives CDR1 LNHDA, CDR2 SQIVND (reference sequence). In DNA, the CDR3 is TGTGCCAGTAGTATAGAAGGGAGGCTAGCGGACTACAATGAGCAGTTCTTC. It translates to CASSIEGRLADYNEQFF.

The CDR3 coding sequence is TGTGCCAGTAGTCACCTTGGACTCTTGAGCTCCTACAATGAGCAGTTCTTC. Translating it yields CASSHLGLLSSYNEQFF. The gene calls are TRBV19 and TRBJ2-1; TRBD2 might be the D (5 bases). The CDR3 is made up of 17 amino acids. V gave up 5 bases and J gave up 0 bases, with 17 bases separating them. CDR1 is LNHDA, CDR2 SQIVND, per germline (reference sequence).

This clone was picked up a small number of times. This chain connects TRBV7-2 to TRBJ1-2, with D maybe TRBD1 (6 bases). With 5 bases removed from V and 6 bases from J, the gap between germline ends came to 22 bases. Per the germline V gene, CDR1 is SGHTA and CDR2 is FQGNSA. This CDR3 is 16 amino acids long. Written as DNA, the CDR3 is TGTGCCAGCAGCCCTAATACCCATACAGGGAAGAATGGCTACACCTTC. This translates into CASSPNTHTGKNGYTF.

The genes are TRBV7-2 and TRBJ2-1; 7 bases map to TRBD2. The junction had 5 bases not matched to a gene; V was cut back by 9 bases and J by 0 bases. Germline V gene lookup returns CDR1 SGHTA and CDR2 FQGNSA. The CDR3 sequence is 14 residues long. CDR3 nucleotides: TGTGCCAGTCAGCGGGAACGCTCCTACAATGAGCAGTTCTTC. Translating gives CASQRERSYNEQFF. Full variable domain (outside the CDR3, taken from reference TRBV7-2 and TRBJ2-1): GAGVSQSPSNKVTEKGKDVELRCDPISGHTALYWYRQSLGQGLEFLIYFQGNSAPDKSGLPSDRFSAERTGGSVSTLTIQRTQQEDSAVYLCASQRERSYNEQFFGPGTRLTVL.

This clone was picked up a small number of times. The J gene is TRBJ2-7, the V gene TRBV28; D might be TRBD2 (6 bases). The germline V gene encodes CDR1 MDHEN and CDR2 SYDVKM. Trimming pared 3 bases from V and 4 bases from J, leaving 16 bases between. CDR3 length equals 15 residues. The CDR3 reads CASSFGGALLYEQYF. DNA of the CDR3: TGTGCCAGCAGTTTCGGGGGAGCCCTCCTGTACGAGCAGTACTTC.

This clone was detected once. J is TRBJ1-4 and V is TRBV5-4; 8 bases map to TRBD1. CDR1 and CDR2 (germline): SGHNT, YYREEE (reference sequence). This CDR3 is built from 13 residues. The junction had 2 bases not matched to a gene; V was cut back by 4 bases and J by 6 bases. The CDR3 sequence: CASSPTGDEKLFF. CDR3 in DNA: TGTGCCAGCAGCCCGACAGGGGATGAAAAACTGTTTTTT.

The genes are TRBV25-1 and TRBJ2-7; possibly TRBD2 for D (5 bases). The germline V and J ends were trimmed by 11 bases and 5 bases, with 13 bases remaining between them. This CDR3 region has 11 residues. Germline V gene sequence: CDR1 MGHDK, CDR2 SYGVNS. The CDR3 nucleotides read TGTGCCGTGGCGGGTTATCACGAGCAGTACTTC. This codes for CAVAGYHEQYF.

Only a few counts were recorded for this clone. The chain has TRBV7-9 and TRBJ2-1; TRBD2 agrees at 8 bases. The CDR3 totals 13 residues. CDR1 SEHNR and CDR2 FQNEAQ come from the germline V gene (reference sequence). With 5 bases clipped from V and 10 bases from J, the junction kept 7 bases outside the gene matches. In DNA, the CDR3 is TGTGCCAGCAGCCATAGCGGGATTGGCGAGCAGTTCTTC. It translates to CASSHSGIGEQFF.

The chain carries TRBV27 and TRBJ1-1; tentative D call: TRBD1 (6 bases). Trimming shortened V by 5 bases and J by 2 bases, and 9 bases separated the two germline ends. Germline values: CDR1 MNHEY, CDR2 SMNVEV (reference sequence). The CDR3 spans 13 residues. CDR3 in amino acids: CASSTRGNTEAFF. The DNA for the CDR3 is TGTGCCAGCAGTACCAGGGGAAACACTGAAGCTTTCTTT.

This chain uses TRBV20-1 with TRBJ2-2, with 10 positions matching TRBD2. This CDR3 comprises 15 residues. CDR1 is DFQATT, CDR2 SNEGSKA, per germline (reference sequence). The V segment lost 3 bases and the J segment 5 bases; nucleotides outside the gene matches: 6. The chain's CDR3 is CSASKRSGGTGELFF. The CDR3 DNA is TGCAGTGCTAGTAAGCGTAGCGGGGGGACCGGGGAGCTGTTTTTT.

The rearrangement joins TRBV28 to TRBJ1-1; no firm D call. This CDR3 has 11 residues. Per the germline V gene, CDR1 is MDHEN and CDR2 is SYDVKM. The V end lost 1 base, the J end lost 7 bases, and 4 bases lay between the germline ends. CDR3 nucleotide sequence: TGTGCCAGCAGTTTATTCAGTGAAGCTTTCTTT. This translates into CASSLFSEAFF. The full variable domain, with the rest looked up from reference TRBV28 and TRBJ1-1, is DVKVTQSSRYLVKRTGEKVFLECVQDMDHENMFWYRQDPGLGLRLIYFSYDVKMKEKGDIPEGYSVSREKKERFSLILESASTNQTSMYLCASSLFSEAFFGQGTRLTVV.

The chain carries TRBV9 and TRBJ1-2, with 12 bases matching TRBD1. The CDR3 loop spans 15 amino acids. CDR1 and CDR2 (germline): SGDLS, YYNGEE. Germline trimming cut 5 bases from V and 8 bases from J; bases unmatched to any gene: 10. This CDR3 reads CASRATGTGGRGYTF. CDR3 nucleotides: TGTGCCAGCAGAGCTACCGGGACAGGGGGCAGGGGCTACACCTTC.

The chain carries TRBV7-3 and TRBJ2-1; 8 bases align to TRBD2. This CDR3 has 14 amino acids. The trim removed 9 bases at V and 5 bases at J, leaving 9 bases unmatched. The germline CDR1 and CDR2 sequences are SGHTA and FQGTGA. CDR3 nucleotides: TGTGCCAGTAAAGTGGGACTAGGGGACAATGAGCAGTTCTTC. Its translation is CASKVGLGDNEQFF.

The V gene is TRBV24-1, the J gene TRBJ2-7, with TRBD2 identical over 8 bases. CDR3 length equals 14 residues. Germline CDR1 KGHDR, CDR2 SFDVKD. V gave up 3 bases and J gave up 1 base; unmatched junction bases: 1. Here the CDR3 DNA reads TGTGCCACCAGTGATCAGCGGGAGTCCTACGAGCAGTACTTC. Its protein is CATSDQRESYEQYF.

V is TRBV2 and J is TRBJ1-4, with D maybe TRBD1 (5 bases). Germline CDR1 SNHLY, CDR2 FYNNEI. The CDR3 is made up of 14 amino acids. Trimming left V 8 bases short and J 5 bases short, with 15 bases between. The CDR3 DNA reads TGTGCCAGCGTCCTAGGGGCAGCGAATGAAAAACTGTTTTTT. Its protein is CASVLGAANEKLFF.

This chain links TRBV9 with TRBJ1-6, with 7 bases matching TRBD1. Trimming at V came to 0 bases and at J to 7 bases, leaving 10 bases not matched to a gene. This CDR3 has 17 amino acids. Germline V lookup: CDR1 SGDLS, CDR2 YYNGEE. The CDR3 DNA is TGTGCCAGCAGCGTAGGAGTGACCGGGACAGTAAATTCACCCCTCCACTTT. It is translated as CASSVGVTGTVNSPLHF.

This chain uses TRBV4-2 with TRBJ1-6; maybe TRBD1 (6 bases). The germline V gene encodes CDR1 LGHNA and CDR2 YNFKEQ. Trimming took 0 bases from V and 10 from J, leaving 13 bases between them. CDR3 length: 15 residues. For the CDR3, the DNA is TGTGCCAGCAGCCAAGACCGGGCAGGGGCCTCACCCCTCCACTTT. Translation: CASSQDRAGASPLHF.

This clone has just a few counts. The same CDR3 also results from other DNA sequences found in this sample. The chain links TRBV5-1 to TRBJ2-7; D is perhaps TRBD1 (5 bases). Germline lookup yields CDR1 SGHRS and CDR2 YFSETQ. This CDR3 has 14 amino acids. The V end was cut by 0 bases, the J end by 2 bases, with 9 bases between. CDR3 loop: CASSLAGQTYEQYF. CDR3 coding DNA: TGCGCCAGCAGCTTGGCCGGACAAACCTACGAGCAGTACTTC.

The chain has TRBV24-1 and TRBJ2-2, with D perhaps TRBD1 (5 bases). The CDR3 totals 14 residues. V was cut by 2 bases and J by 6 bases, with 9 bases left in between. From germline, CDR1 is KGHDR and CDR2 SFDVKD. Here the CDR3 reads CATSDWQGAGELFF. CDR3 DNA sequence: TGTGCCACCAGTGATTGGCAGGGCGCCGGGGAGCTGTTTTTT.

The V gene is TRBV5-1, the J gene TRBJ2-3; D is perhaps TRBD2 (5 bases). The V gene's germline CDR1 is SGHRS and CDR2 YFSETQ. CDR3 size: 14 residues. V was shortened by 0 bases and J by 0 bases, with 5 bases between the two germline ends. For the CDR3, the DNA is TGCGCCAGCAGCTTGGGGAGGAGCACAGATACGCAGTATTTT. Translating it yields CASSLGRSTDTQYF.

This clone was seen only a few times. V usage is TRBV6-5 and J usage is TRBJ1-2; D is perhaps TRBD1 (6 bases). V dropped 6 bases and J dropped 4 bases, with 18 bases sitting between them. The CDR3 spans 15 residues. Looked up from germline, CDR1 is MNHEY and CDR2 is SVGAGI. The CDR3 region has the DNA TGTGCCAGCAGCCGATCGGGGGGGCGCAGCTATGGCTACACCTTC. Its protein product is CASSRSGGRSYGYTF.

V gene TRBV5-1 combines with J gene TRBJ1-1; TRBD1 agrees at 10 bases. The CDR3 is made up of 15 amino acids. With V trimmed by 4 bases and J by 7 bases, 10 bases remained unmatched. The V gene's germline CDR1 is SGHRS and CDR2 YFSETQ. The CDR3 here is CASSQGQGHPDEAFF. Written as DNA, the CDR3 is TGCGCCAGCAGCCAGGGACAGGGGCACCCAGATGAAGCTTTCTTT. Based on the CDR3 plus reference TRBV5-1 and TRBJ1-1, the full variable domain is KAGVTQTPRYLIKTRGQQVTLSCSPISGHRSVSWYQQTPGQGLQFLFEYFSETQRNKGNFPGRFSGRQFSNSRSEMNVSTLELGDSALYLCASSQGQGHPDEAFFGQGTRLTVV.

J is TRBJ2-1 and V is TRBV24-1; 9 bases agree with TRBD1. CDR1 and CDR2 (germline): KGHDR, SFDVKD. After removal of 4 bases from V and 7 bases from J, the junction contained 7 bases not matched to a gene. This CDR3 spans 15 amino acids. This CDR3 is CATSDIDRGINEQFF. CDR3 nucleotides: TGTGCCACCAGTGACATCGACAGGGGGATAAATGAGCAGTTCTTC.

The count of this clone is one. V usage is TRBV12-5 and J usage is TRBJ1-2; D gene unclear. V was clipped by 3 bases and J by 7 bases, with 12 bases between them. CDR3 length: 13 residues. Germline V lookup: CDR1 LGHNT, CDR2 FRNRAP. The CDR3 sequence is CASGLGLVGGYTF. For the CDR3, the DNA is TGTGCTAGTGGTTTAGGACTAGTTGGTGGCTACACCTTC.

The chain is built from TRBV7-3 and TRBJ2-7, with 7 nucleotides matching TRBD1. Germline loops: CDR1 SGHTA, CDR2 FQGTGA. The V segment lost 1 base and the J segment 6 bases; nucleotides outside the gene matches: 6. The CDR3 length is 14 residues. CDR3 in DNA: TGTGCCAGCAGCTTAAAACCCAGACAGGGCGAGCAGTACTTC. This gives the protein CASSLKPRQGEQYF.

The chain joins TRBV28 to TRBJ2-5; tentatively, D is TRBD2 (6 bases). The V end lost 4 bases, the J end lost 1 base, and 13 bases lay between the germline ends. The CDR3 covers 15 residues. Germline V gene sequence: CDR1 MDHEN, CDR2 SYDVKM. DNA for the CDR3: TGTGCCAGCAGTTACGCGGGGTCCTTCCAAGAGACCCAGTACTTC. Translated: CASSYAGSFQETQYF.

CDR3 nucleotide sequence: TGTGCCAGCTCACCACCGACGGGGGCCAAAAACATTCAGTACTTC. It is translated as CASSPPTGAKNIQYF. The rearrangement uses TRBV18 and TRBJ2-4, with a possible D match to TRBD2 (5 bases). The CDR3 runs 15 residues. The germline V and J ends were trimmed by 0 bases and 1 base, with 7 bases remaining between them. Germline loops: CDR1 KGHSH, CDR2 LQKENI.